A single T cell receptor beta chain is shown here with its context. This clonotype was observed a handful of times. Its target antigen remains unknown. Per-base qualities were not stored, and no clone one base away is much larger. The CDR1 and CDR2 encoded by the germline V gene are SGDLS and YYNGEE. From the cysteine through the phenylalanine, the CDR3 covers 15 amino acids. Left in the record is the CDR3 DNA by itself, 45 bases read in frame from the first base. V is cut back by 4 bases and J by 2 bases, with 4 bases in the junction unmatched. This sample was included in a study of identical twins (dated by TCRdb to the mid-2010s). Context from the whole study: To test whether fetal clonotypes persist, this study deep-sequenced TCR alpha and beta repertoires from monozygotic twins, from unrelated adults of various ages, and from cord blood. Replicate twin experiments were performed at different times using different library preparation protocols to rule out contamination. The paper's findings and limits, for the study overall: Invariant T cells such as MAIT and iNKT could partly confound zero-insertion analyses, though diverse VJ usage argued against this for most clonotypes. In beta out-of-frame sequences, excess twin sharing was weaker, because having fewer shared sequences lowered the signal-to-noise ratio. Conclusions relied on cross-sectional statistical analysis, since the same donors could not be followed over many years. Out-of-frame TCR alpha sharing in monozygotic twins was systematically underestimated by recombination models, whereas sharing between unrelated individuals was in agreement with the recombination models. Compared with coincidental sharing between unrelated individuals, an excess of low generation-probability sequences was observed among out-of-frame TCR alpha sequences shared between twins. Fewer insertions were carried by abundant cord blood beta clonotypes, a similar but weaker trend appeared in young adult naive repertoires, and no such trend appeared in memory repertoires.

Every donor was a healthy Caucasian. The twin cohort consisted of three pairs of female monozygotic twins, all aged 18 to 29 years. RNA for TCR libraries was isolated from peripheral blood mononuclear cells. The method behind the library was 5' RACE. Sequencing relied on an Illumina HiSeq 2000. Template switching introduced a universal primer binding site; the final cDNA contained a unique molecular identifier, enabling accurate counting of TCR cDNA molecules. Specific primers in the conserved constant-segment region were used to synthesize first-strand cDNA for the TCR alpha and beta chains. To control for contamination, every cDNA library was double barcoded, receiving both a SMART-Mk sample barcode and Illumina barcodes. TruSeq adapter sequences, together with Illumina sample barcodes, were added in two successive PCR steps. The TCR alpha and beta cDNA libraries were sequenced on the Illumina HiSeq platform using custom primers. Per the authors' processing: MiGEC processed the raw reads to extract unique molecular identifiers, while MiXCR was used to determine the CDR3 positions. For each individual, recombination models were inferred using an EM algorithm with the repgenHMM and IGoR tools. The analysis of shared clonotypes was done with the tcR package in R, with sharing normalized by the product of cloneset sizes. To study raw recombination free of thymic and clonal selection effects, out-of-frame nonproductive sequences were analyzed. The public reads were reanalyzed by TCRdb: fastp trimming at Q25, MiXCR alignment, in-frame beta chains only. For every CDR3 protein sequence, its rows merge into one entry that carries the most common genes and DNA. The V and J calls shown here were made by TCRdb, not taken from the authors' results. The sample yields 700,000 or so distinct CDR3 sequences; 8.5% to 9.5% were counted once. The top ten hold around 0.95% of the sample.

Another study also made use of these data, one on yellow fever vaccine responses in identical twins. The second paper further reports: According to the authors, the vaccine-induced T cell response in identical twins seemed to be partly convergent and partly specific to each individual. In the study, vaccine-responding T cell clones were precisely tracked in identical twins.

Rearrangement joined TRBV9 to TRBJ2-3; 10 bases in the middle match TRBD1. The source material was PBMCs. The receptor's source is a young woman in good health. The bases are TGTGCCAGCAGCTCCGACAGGGGGCCCACAGATACGCAGTATTTT. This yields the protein CASSSDRGPTDTQYF.